This TCR beta chain emerged from a study of identical twins (dated by TCRdb to about 2016). About the study as a whole: To test whether fetal clonotypes persist, the study used deep sequencing on TCR alpha and beta repertoires from monozygotic twins, unrelated adults of various ages, and cord blood. Replicate twin experiments were performed at different times using different library preparation protocols to rule out contamination.

Overall results and qualifications from the work: Excess twin sharing in beta out-of-frame sequences was weaker because fewer shared sequences lowered the signal-to-noise ratio. In monozygotic twins, recombination models systematically underestimated out-of-frame TCR alpha sharing, but the models matched the sharing seen between unrelated individuals. Because the same donors could not be followed over many years, the conclusions depended on cross-sectional statistical analysis. Abundant cord blood beta clonotypes carried fewer insertions; young adult naive repertoires showed a weaker similar trend, while memory repertoires showed none. Zero-insertion analyses could be partly confounded by invariant T cells such as MAIT and iNKT, although diverse VJ usage argued against such confounding for most clonotypes. Compared with coincidental sharing between unrelated individuals, out-of-frame TCR alpha sequences shared between twins showed an excess of sequences with low generation probability.

The method behind the library was 5' RACE. The sample was run on an Illumina HiSeq 2000. Template switching added a universal primer binding site, and the final cDNA carried a unique molecular identifier that allowed TCR cDNA molecules to be counted accurately. Specific primers in the conserved constant-segment region were used to synthesize first-strand cDNA for the TCR alpha and beta chains. Each cDNA library was double barcoded, with a SMART-Mk sample barcode plus Illumina barcodes, to control for contamination. Two successive PCR steps introduced TruSeq adapter sequences along with Illumina sample barcodes. The TCR alpha and beta cDNA libraries were sequenced on the Illumina HiSeq platform using custom primers. Processing in the source paper ran as follows. Raw reads were processed with MiGEC to extract unique molecular identifiers, and MiXCR was used to determine CDR3 positions. Recombination models were inferred per individual with the repgenHMM and IGoR tools using an EM algorithm. The analysis of shared clonotypes was done with the tcR package in R, with sharing normalized by the product of cloneset sizes. Out-of-frame nonproductive sequences were analyzed to study raw recombination free of thymic and clonal selection effects. The public reads were reprocessed in TCRdb via fastp at Q25 and MiXCR, keeping in-frame beta chains. Every entry covers one CDR3 protein and lists the most common genes and DNA from its rows. What appears here as the V and J calls and clone size reflects TCRdb's work, not the paper's. Within this sample are some 760,000 distinct CDR3 sequences, with over 15% of them counted one time only. The ten top clones hold over 10% of the sample.

Concerning this clonotype itself: Its target antigen remains unknown. No per-base quality is available; no much larger clone lies one base away.

The junction shows trimming of 3 bases on V and 6 bases on J, and the gene matches do not reach 13 bases of it. The CDR3, cysteine through phenylalanine, is 16 amino acids long. Left in the record is the CDR3 DNA by itself, 48 bases read in frame from the first base. As encoded in the germline V gene (reference sequence), CDR1 is DFQATT while CDR2 is SNEGSKA. Every donor in the study was a healthy Caucasian. The twin cohort consisted of three pairs of female monozygotic twins, all aged about 18 to 30 years. RNA for TCR libraries was isolated from peripheral blood mononuclear cells. This sample also belongs to another study, concerning T cells expressing NK-cell markers. Taken from the second paper: In sorted CD3+CD56+NKG2C+, CD3+CD56+NKG2C- and CD3+CD56-NKG2C+ T-cell subsets from about 8 donors, TCR beta-chain repertoires were profiled. Among the eight sequenced donors, seven were HCMV-seropositive and one was HCMV-seronegative. To restrict sorting to alphabetaTCR-expressing T cells, an anti-gammadeltaTCR antibody was added in several experiments. In about 6 donors, the dominant CD3+CD56+NKG2C+ clonotypes were found to rank among the top 10 CD8+ clonotypes and to make up about 1.0-7.5% of CD8+ T cells. Those dominant clonotypes were again the most abundant among CD3+CD56-NKG2C+ cells in four donors, at roughly 25-60.1%. Whether the expanded NKG2C-expressing T cell clones were specific for HCMV antigens remained unclear. All eight donors whose samples were sequenced were randomly selected healthy volunteers, three of them men and five women. A commercial ELISA kit detecting HCMV-specific IgG in serum was used to determine HCMV serostatus. For about six donors, bulk peripheral blood T-cell repertoires were additionally sequenced from unsorted PBMC. Reads were demultiplexed and grouped by UMI with MIGEC, and clonotypes were assembled and quantified with MiTCR. To exclude erroneous sequences, any TCR cDNA sequence not supported by at least two reads was discarded. The tcR package was used for downstream repertoire analysis, with clonotypes matched between fractions based on CDR3 nucleotide sequence plus V segment. VDJmatch was used to annotate antigen specificity against VDJdb, with one amino acid substitution allowed in CDR3.

Sequences were obtained from PBMCs. This clonotype was sampled from a woman between 18 and 29 years old in good health. This receptor chain uses TRBV20-1 and TRBJ2-2, and 7 junctional nucleotides match TRBD1. CDR3 region: CSARSFSRGFSGELFF. The DNA sequence is as follows: TGCAGTGCTAGGAGTTTCAGCAGGGGGTTTTCCGGGGAGCTGTTTTTT.